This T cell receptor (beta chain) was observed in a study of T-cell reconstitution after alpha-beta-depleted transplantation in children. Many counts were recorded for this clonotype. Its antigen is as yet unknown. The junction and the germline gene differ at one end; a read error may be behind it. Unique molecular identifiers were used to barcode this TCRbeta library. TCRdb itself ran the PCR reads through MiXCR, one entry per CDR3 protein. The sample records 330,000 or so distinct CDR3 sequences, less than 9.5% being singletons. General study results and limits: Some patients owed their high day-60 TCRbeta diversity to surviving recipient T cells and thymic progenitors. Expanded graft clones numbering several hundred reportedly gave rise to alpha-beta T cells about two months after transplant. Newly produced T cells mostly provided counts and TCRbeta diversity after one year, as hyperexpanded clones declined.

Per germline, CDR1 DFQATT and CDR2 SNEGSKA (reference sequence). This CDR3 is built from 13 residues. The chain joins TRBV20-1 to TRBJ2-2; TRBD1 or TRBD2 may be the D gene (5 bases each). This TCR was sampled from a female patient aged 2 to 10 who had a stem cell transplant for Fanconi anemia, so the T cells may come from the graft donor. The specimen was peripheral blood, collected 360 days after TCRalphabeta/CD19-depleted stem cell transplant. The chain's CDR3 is CSARGAGTGELFF. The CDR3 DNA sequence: TGCAGTGCCAGAGGGGCAGGGACCGGGGAGCTGTTTTTT.